Each of the 19 T cell receptor beta chains below was sequenced from the same sample in a study of blood T cell repertoires in COVID-19. Libraries were prepared by immunoSEQ multiplex PCR; TCRdb keeps only in-frame clonotypes and omits some of them. Of 95,000 to 150,000 clones listed, around four fifths are singletons. The source material was peripheral blood. Receptor source: a man aged 55 to 70 with active or convalescent COVID-19.

The chain employs TRBV19 and TRBJ2-2, with D unresolved. Germline lookup yields CDR1 LNHDA and CDR2 SQIVND (reference sequence). CDR3 size: 10 residues. Deletions cut 9 bases from V and 5 bases from J, with 4 bases between. In nucleotides, the CDR3 is TGTGCCAGCGGGACCGGGGAGCTGTTTTTT. It codes for CASGTGELFF. Supplemented by reference TRBV19 and TRBJ2-2, the full variable domain reads DGGITQSPKYLFRKEGQNVTLSCEQNLNHDAMYWYRQDPGQGLRLIYYSQIVNDFQKGDIAEGYSVSREKKESFPLTVTSAQKNPTAFYLCASGTGELFFGEGSRLTVL.

V usage is TRBV7-2 and J usage is TRBJ1-1; no firm D call. This CDR3 has 11 amino acids. V was cut by 6 bases and J by 5 bases, with 7 bases left in between. The germline CDR1 and CDR2 sequences are SGHTA and FQGNSA. The DNA of the CDR3 is TGTGCCAGCAGACGAGTAACTGAAGCTTTCTTT. It yields the protein CASRRVTEAFF.

This chain joins TRBV7-2 and TRBJ2-7, with D uncertain. V was trimmed by 4 bases and J by 5 bases, leaving 9 bases between them. This CDR3 comprises 12 residues. Germline V gene lookup returns CDR1 SGHTA and CDR2 FQGNSA. The CDR3 reads CASSSGGDEQYF. The CDR3 DNA sequence: TGTGCCAGCAGCTCAGGTGGCGACGAGCAGTACTTC.

With regard to this clone: An end of the junction differs from the germline gene, which may be a read error. The genes are TRBV29-1 and TRBJ1-2; D not resolved. The CDR3 is 12 amino acids. From germline, CDR1 is SQVTM and CDR2 ANQGSEA. The CDR3 region is CSVAARHPQDPF. DNA of the CDR3: TGCAGCGTTGCGGCACGACACCCCCAAGACCCCTTC.

The chain joins TRBV6-5 to TRBJ2-5; TRBD2 matches 12 bases. The CDR3 has 16 amino acids. Per the germline V gene, CDR1 is MNHEY and CDR2 is SVGAGI. Trimming cost V 1 base and J 6 bases; bases outside gene matches: 6. The CDR3 loop is CASSYFPTSGSQTQYF. The CDR3 DNA follows: TGTGCCAGCAGTTACTTCCCGACTAGCGGGAGTCAGACCCAGTACTTC.

The gene calls are TRBV19 and TRBJ2-1; D is undetermined. V was pared by 3 bases and J by 0 bases, with 15 bases between. This CDR3 has 17 amino acids. The germline V gene encodes CDR1 LNHDA and CDR2 SQIVND (reference sequence). The CDR3, as DNA: TGTGCCAGTAGTATCCTCTACGATTACAGCTCCTACAATGAGCAGTTCTTC. Its protein is CASSILYDYSSYNEQFF.

The chain carries TRBV6-1 and TRBJ2-6; the D gene is possibly TRBD2 (6 bases). The CDR3 totals 16 residues. Germline V CDR1 and CDR2: MNHNS, SASEGT. V lost 3 bases to trimming and J lost 2 bases, with 11 bases between them. This chain's CDR3 is CASSDFWGAGANVLTF. For the CDR3, the DNA is TGTGCCAGCAGTGACTTTTGGGGGGCTGGGGCCAACGTCCTGACTTTC.

The rearrangement joins TRBV7-2 to TRBJ2-7; 9 nucleotides align to TRBD2. Germline V gives CDR1 SGHTA, CDR2 FQGNSA. There are 16 residues in the CDR3. J gave up 7 bases and V 5 bases, and 15 bases lay outside the gene matches. The CDR3 bases are TGTGCCAGCAGCCCCCGCGGGCTAGCGGGAAGTATAGAGCAGTACTTC. It codes for CASSPRGLAGSIEQYF.

This chain links TRBV7-8 with TRBJ2-3, with 7 nucleotides matching TRBD1. This CDR3 comprises 15 residues. The V and J ends lost 3 bases and 4 bases, in that order; junction bases with no gene match: 7. Germline V gene data show CDR1 as SGHVS and CDR2 as FQNEAQ. The CDR3 DNA sequence: TGTGCCAGCAGCTTGTGGGACAGCCGAGCAGATACGCAGTATTTT. Translated: CASSLWDSRADTQYF.

The chain employs TRBV6-1 and TRBJ1-5, with D unclear. The germline V gene has CDR1 MNHNS and CDR2 SASEGT. This CDR3 spans 17 amino acids. V lost 0 bases and J 1 base, leaving 13 bases between the germline ends. The CDR3 spells CASSEAIPSVSNQPQHF. As DNA, the CDR3 is TGTGCCAGCAGTGAAGCGATCCCTTCAGTAAGCAATCAGCCCCAGCATTTT.

The gene calls are TRBV7-8 and TRBJ2-3, with a tentative D call TRBD1 (6 bases). In germline, CDR1 is SGHVS, CDR2 FQNEAQ. V was pared by 2 bases and J by 6 bases, with 18 bases between. The CDR3 is 16 residues long. CDR3 bases: TGTGCCAGCAGCTTAATAAACAGGGTACTATCGGATACGCAGTATTTT. It specifies CASSLINRVLSDTQYF.

This rearrangement joins TRBV3-1 (or the pseudogene TRBV3-2) to TRBJ2-7; 8 bases fit TRBD1. Germline-derived CDR1 and CDR2 are LGHDT and YNNKEL (reference sequence). The V gene end was trimmed by 0 bases and the J gene end by 0 bases; junction bases not matched to a gene: 16. The CDR3 has 20 residues. CDR3 sequence reads: CASSQEPHLGRDRSSYEQYF. CDR3 DNA sequence: TGTGCCAGCAGCCAAGAACCCCACCTAGGAAGGGACAGGAGCTCCTACGAGCAGTACTTC.

This clone has just a few counts. This rearrangement joins TRBV7-9 to TRBJ2-2; a weak D match, TRBD1 (7 bases). V shed 3 bases and J shed 1 base, with 9 bases lying between them. The V gene's germline CDR1 is SEHNR and CDR2 FQNEAQ (reference sequence). The CDR3 spans 15 residues. The CDR3 DNA follows: TGTGCCAGCAGCTTTCAGGGGGGGAACACCGGGGAGCTGTTTTTT. Residues: CASSFQGGNTGELFF. The complete variable domain, with remaining parts taken from reference TRBV7-9 and TRBJ2-2, reads DTGVSQNPRHKITKRGQNVTFRCDPISEHNRLYWYRQTLGQGPEFLTYFQNEAQLEKSRLLSDRFSAERPKGSFSTLEIQRTEQGDSAMYLCASSFQGGNTGELFFGEGSRLTVL.

The chain combines TRBV7-9 with TRBJ2-7; maybe TRBD1 (6 bases). CDR1 and CDR2 (germline): SEHNR, FQNEAQ (reference sequence). Trimming shortened V by 3 bases and J by 6 bases, and 15 bases separated the two germline ends. The CDR3 is 14 residues long. DNA of the CDR3: TGTGCCAGCAGCTTTAGTACAGGGCGAGGCGAGCAGTACTTC. This encodes CASSFSTGRGEQYF.

The rearrangement uses TRBV6-5 and TRBJ2-3; no firm D call. Germline loops: CDR1 MNHEY, CDR2 SVGAGI. The CDR3 has 15 residues. V lost 5 bases to trimming and J lost 5 bases, with 17 bases between them. CDR3 bases: TGTGCCAGCAGTAACAACCCCCTAGACGGAGATACGCAGTATTTT. Translation: CASSNNPLDGDTQYF.

This chain joins TRBV3-1 (or the pseudogene TRBV3-2) and TRBJ2-3; D possibly corresponds to TRBD2 (6 bases). V was shortened by 4 bases and J by 6 bases, with 20 bases between the two germline ends. The V gene's germline CDR1 is LGHDT and CDR2 YNNKEL (reference sequence). The CDR3 covers 16 residues. CDR3 protein: CASSPRDVRSGDTQYF. The CDR3, as DNA: TGTGCCAGCAGCCCTAGGGACGTCCGAAGCGGGGATACGCAGTATTTT.

The rearrangement uses TRBV7-9 and TRBJ2-2; TRBD2 aligns across 11 bases. The germline CDR1 and CDR2 sequences are SEHNR and FQNEAQ (reference sequence). The CDR3 is 14 residues long. Trimming at V came to 5 bases and at J to 6 bases, leaving 2 bases not matched to a gene. CDR3 nucleotides: TGTGCCAGCAGCACTAGCGGGAGCCCCGGGGAGCTGTTTTTT. It encodes CASSTSGSPGELFF.

The genes are TRBV3-1 (or the pseudogene TRBV3-2) and TRBJ2-1, with D tentatively TRBD2 (6 bases). The CDR3 consists of 14 residues. Per the germline V gene, CDR1 is LGHDT and CDR2 is YNNKEL (reference sequence). The germline V and J ends were trimmed by 5 bases and 6 bases, with 14 bases remaining between them. The CDR3: CASSFRGTTNEQFF. CDR3 coding DNA: TGTGCCAGCAGCTTCCGGGGGACCACCAATGAGCAGTTCTTC.

The chain carries TRBV5-1 and TRBJ2-3; TRBD2 is a possible D gene (5 bases). Germline V gene data show CDR1 as SGHRS and CDR2 as YFSETQ. The CDR3 runs 12 residues. V was trimmed by 4 bases and J by 8 bases, leaving 11 bases between them. The CDR3 is CASSLSEGTQYF. The CDR3 nucleotides read TGCGCCAGCAGCCTTAGCGAGGGTACGCAGTATTTT.